This TCR beta chain was sequenced for a study of T cell responses to AZD1222 COVID-19 vaccine (dated by TCRdb to the early 2020s). In terms of the full investigation: AZD1222 recipients with second doses at about 4 weeks or about 12 weeks were pooled, because spike-specific TCR depth and breadth did not differ between schedules. A total of over 230 trial participants underwent TCR sequencing, of whom approximately 200 had received two doses of AZD1222 and about 25 had received two doses of the MenACWY control vaccine. Enrollment into the trials was organized by age into subgroups of 18-55, 56-69 and 70-plus years, and those subgroups contained 148, 28 and 57 TCR-sequenced participants, respectively.

General conclusions and limits of the study: Because no day 14 peak-response samples were available, the repertoires could be characterized only after the peak T cell response. A significant rise in spike-specific TCR breadth and depth was observed after two AZD1222 doses relative to day 0 and relative to MenACWY recipients. Reportedly, almost half of the unique spike-specific TCRs recognized epitopes lying outside the regions that are mutated in the B.1.351 and B.1.1.7 variants. Only five to seven AZD1222 recipients were SARS-CoV-2 seropositive at baseline, limiting conclusions about previously exposed vaccinees. Most participants were white British and females outnumbered males, and the authors suggested that clonal diversity may have been underestimated. Vaccine-associated CD4 TCRs spanned the whole spike protein, with dominant responses in regions 160-218 and 743-854. The 56-69-year group was small, and its depth increase did not reach significance, likely because of low power.

The CDR3 regions of human TCRbeta chains were subjected to immunosequencing. In the source study's methods: Repertoire TCRs were checked for matches against a reference library of SARS-CoV-2-specific TCRs that had been generated using the MIRA antigen-specificity platform. Breadth was defined as the fraction of unique TCRs that were SARS-CoV-2-associated. Depth was defined as the fraction of total T cells that were SARS-CoV-2-associated. Using the MIRA data, each spike-specific TCR was assigned both to the spike region to which the TCR was reactive and to a CD4 or CD8 class. Log10-transformed breadth and depth values were compared by one-way ANOVA with Sidak's multiple comparisons tests. TCRdb mirrors the immuneACCESS table, restricted to in-frame sequences. Some clones are absent from its copies; in checked studies, under half trace to an unresolved V gene, and the reason for the others is unknown. The V and J calls and the clone size are those of that table, but D and trimming were determined from the DNA. The sample includes 72,000 or so clones, with about 92% observed a single time. The top ten constitute approximately 4.2% of the sample.

The time point label for this specimen denotes: baseline before first vaccination. Samples from vaccinated people were obtained from the UK trials COV001 and COV002, which included a single-blind randomized controlled phase 2/3 trial of AZD1222 (ChAdOx1 nCoV-19) in healthy adults. For TCRbeta chain sequencing, PBMC samples were collected from trial participants at day 0 and at day 28 after the second dose. According to the germline V gene (reference sequence), CDR1 reads GTSNPN and CDR2 reads SVGIG. Inclusive of the bounding cysteine and phenylalanine, the CDR3 is 13 residues long. CDR3 DNA is the only sequence kept; it has 39 bases, read in frame from the first base. V sheds 1 base and J sheds 0 bases, leaving 6 bases between their ends. Notes on this clone: The antigen it binds to is not known. Base qualities are not provided; no much larger clone lies one nucleotide away.

This TCR was recovered from an adult in good health. The chain is encoded by TRBV30 joined to TRBJ1-1, with the D gene not clear enough to name. This sample comprised peripheral blood, obtained on day 0 of AZD1222 vaccination. The DNA is as follows: TGTGCCTGGAGTGGGGTTATGAACACTGAAGCTTTCTTT. It is translated as CAWSGVMNTEAFF.